Listed below are T cell receptor beta chains from one sample, sequenced in a study of regulatory dendritic cells for organ transplantation. Here immunoSEQ multiplex PCR was the method, and the copy in TCRdb shows in-frame clones only, minus some. The repertoire holds fewer than 40,000 clones, 75% to 95% seen once, with over 0.1% in the top ten. The sample comprised naive CD8+ T cells from blood. The receptors come from a human donor in good health. The conserved cysteine and the conserved F or W are not part of the CDR3 here. Fields, in order: J gene, V gene, CDR3 protein.

J: TRBJ1-1
V: TRBV15
CDR3: ATSRVPGEAF

J: TRBJ2-1
V: TRBV7-9
CDR3: ASSPVRGVGPNEQF

J: TRBJ1-2
V: TRBV10-3
CDR3: AISEPDAPSYGYT

J: TRBJ2-4
V: TRBV28
CDR3: ASSIPGPNIQY

J: TRBJ2-7
V: TRBV4-1
CDR3: ASSQAWPDSSYEQY

J: TRBJ2-2
V: TRBV11-2
CDR3: ASSLAGGGELF

J: TRBJ2-7
V: TRBV15
CDR3: ATSTDRVVYEQY

J: TRBJ2-7
V: TRBV11-2
CDR3: ASSFGGQYEQY

J: TRBJ1-4
V: TRBV2
CDR3: ASSEVAGPTNEKLF

J: TRBJ2-5
V: TRBV11-1
CDR3: ASSLSADETQY

J: TRBJ2-5
V: TRBV5-4
CDR3: ASSFPGGQETQY

J: TRBJ1-1
V: TRBV25-1
CDR3: ASSERPPEAEAF

J: TRBJ1-6
V: TRBV6-5
CDR3: ASSYRGSDFSLH

J: TRBJ1-1
V: TRBV18
CDR3: ASSPPGSDTEAF

J: TRBJ2-1
V: TRBV27
CDR3: ASSFAHQEKVQF

J: TRBJ1-2
V: TRBV7-2
CDR3: ASSLGVGYGYT

J: TRBJ2-7
V: TRBV4-2
CDR3: ASSQEGGRRYEQY

J: TRBJ1-1
V: TRBV9
CDR3: ASSAGENTEAF

J: TRBJ2-2
V: TRBV9
CDR3: ASSAASGDNTGELF

J: TRBJ2-1
V: TRBV6-5
CDR3: ASSYLGGPSNNEQF

J: TRBJ2-1
V: TRBV9
CDR3: ATSGGGPPYNEQF

J: TRBJ1-5
V: TRBV10-3
CDR3: AISPAPQGGQPQH

J: TRBJ2-7
V: TRBV4-3
CDR3: ASSQGLAGSYEQY

J: TRBJ2-3
V: TRBV2
CDR3: ASRTLHYKSTNTDTQY

J: TRBJ2-7
V: TRBV5-1
CDR3: ASSFAAAWDGYEQY

J: TRBJ1-1
V: TRBV15
CDR3: ATSTEPAGNTEAF

J: TRBJ1-2
V: TRBV21-1
CDR3: APKRAYGYT

J: TRBJ1-2
V: TRBV2
CDR3: ASRPGGSYT

J: TRBJ2-7
V: TRBV5-1
CDR3: ASSQGDRGSYEQY

J: TRBJ2-5
V: TRBV11-2
CDR3: ASSLELAAQETQY

J: TRBJ2-3
V: TRBV7-6
CDR3: ASSQGAGSVTTDTQY

J: TRBJ2-7
V: TRBV10-1
CDR3: ASSRRGITNYEQY

J: TRBJ2-7
V: TRBV30
CDR3: AWSRPPQYEQY

J: TRBJ1-5
V: TRBV4-2
CDR3: ASSQADRTYSNQPQH

J: TRBJ1-2
V: TRBV11-1
CDR3: ASASLSLYGYT

J: TRBJ2-7
V: TRBV7-9
CDR3: ASSLVEDSYEQY

J: TRBJ1-1
V: TRBV4-3
CDR3: ASSQRQGANTEAF

J: TRBJ2-2
V: TRBV11-2
CDR3: ASTTPGSSGELF

J: TRBJ1-3
V: TRBV4-3
CDR3: ASSQYHRDGNTIY

J: TRBJ2-3
V: TRBV5-6
CDR3: ASSILTSGVTDTQY

J: TRBJ1-4
V: TRBV11-2
CDR3: ASSSRDSILATNEKLF

J: TRBJ2-7
V: TRBV19
CDR3: ASSSGLGLYEQY

J: TRBJ2-2
V: TRBV11-2
CDR3: ASSLVGNTGELF

J: TRBJ1-2
V: TRBV9
CDR3: ASTYRDRGRGGYT

J: TRBJ1-2
V: TRBV19
CDR3: ASNGEGREFYGYT

J: TRBJ2-7
V: TRBV6-1
CDR3: ASSERGGRADYEQY

J: TRBJ2-7
V: TRBV4-2
CDR3: ASSFRTGEQY

J: TRBJ2-5
V: TRBV27
CDR3: ASSPRQVGETQY

J: TRBJ2-7
V: TRBV15
CDR3: ATSSRVGELRWQY

J: TRBJ2-6
V: TRBV27
CDR3: ASSPRGTGANVLT

J: TRBJ2-3
V: TRBV6-5
CDR3: ASSPITNTDTQY

J: TRBJ2-7
V: TRBV28
CDR3: ASSLMRGANRVEQY

J: TRBJ2-7
V: TRBV27
CDR3: ASSSRFFEQY

J: TRBJ2-5
V: TRBV7-6
CDR3: ASSLVEGDGLFQETQY

J: TRBJ2-5
V: TRBV4-3
CDR3: ASSQDQGAGEQY